The clone carrying this T cell receptor (beta chain) showed up just a few times. The germline gives CDR1 SGHVS, CDR2 FNYEAQ. V was trimmed by 1 base and J by 0 bases, leaving 9 bases between them. The CDR3 is 15 residues long. This sample was taken from a study of T cells in Graves' hyperthyroidism and ophthalmopathy. RNA transcripts yielded amplified TCR beta CDR3 regions. The TCR CDR3 first-round RT-PCR relied on the HTBI primer set. TCRdb ran MiXCR on the multiplex PCR reads and lists one entry per CDR3 protein. The sample holds 700,000 or so distinct CDR3 sequences; about 14% are singletons and the top ten take under 15%.

The sequence derives from a woman aged 45-65 years with Graves' ophthalmopathy. The chain combines TRBV7-6 with TRBJ1-1; no clear D. Input material: blood. CDR3 protein: CASSLVAGLNTEAFF. The CDR3, as DNA: TGTGCCAGCAGCTTAGTTGCAGGTTTGAACACTGAAGCTTTCTTT.